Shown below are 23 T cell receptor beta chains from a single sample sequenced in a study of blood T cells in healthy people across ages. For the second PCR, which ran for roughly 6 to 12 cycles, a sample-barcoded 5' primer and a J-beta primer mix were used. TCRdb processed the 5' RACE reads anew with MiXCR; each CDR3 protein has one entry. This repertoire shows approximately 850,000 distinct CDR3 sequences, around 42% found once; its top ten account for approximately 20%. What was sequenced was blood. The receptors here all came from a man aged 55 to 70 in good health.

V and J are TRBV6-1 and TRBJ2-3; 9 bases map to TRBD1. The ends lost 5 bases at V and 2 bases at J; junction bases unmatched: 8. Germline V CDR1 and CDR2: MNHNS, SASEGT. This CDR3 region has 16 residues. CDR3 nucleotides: TGTGCCAGCAGTCTGGAAAGGACAGGGGACACAGATACGCAGTATTTT. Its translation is CASSLERTGDTDTQYF.

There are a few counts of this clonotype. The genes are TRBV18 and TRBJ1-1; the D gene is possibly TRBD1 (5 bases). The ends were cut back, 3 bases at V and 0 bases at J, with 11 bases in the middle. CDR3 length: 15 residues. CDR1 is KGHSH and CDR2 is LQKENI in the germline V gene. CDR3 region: CASSPPDTLNTEAFF. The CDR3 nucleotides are TGTGCCAGCTCACCTCCGGACACTTTGAACACTGAAGCTTTCTTT.

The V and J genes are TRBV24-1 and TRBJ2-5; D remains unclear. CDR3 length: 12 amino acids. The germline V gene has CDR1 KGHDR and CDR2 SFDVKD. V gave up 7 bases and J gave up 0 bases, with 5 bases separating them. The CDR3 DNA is TGTGCCACCAGAGGGTACCAAGAGACCCAGTACTTC. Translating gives CATRGYQETQYF.

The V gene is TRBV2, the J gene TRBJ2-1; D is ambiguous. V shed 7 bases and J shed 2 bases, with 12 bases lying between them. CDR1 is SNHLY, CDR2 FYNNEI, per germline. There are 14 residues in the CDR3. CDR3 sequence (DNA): TGTGCCAGCAAGGCGGTGGGGACCTACAATGAGCAGTTCTTC. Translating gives CASKAVGTYNEQFF.

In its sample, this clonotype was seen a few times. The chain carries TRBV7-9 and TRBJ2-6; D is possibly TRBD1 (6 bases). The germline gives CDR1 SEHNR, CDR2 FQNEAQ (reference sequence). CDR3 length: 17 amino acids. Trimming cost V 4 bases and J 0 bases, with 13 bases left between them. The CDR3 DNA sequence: TGTGCCAGCAGCTCCCTGACAGGCAGCTCTGGGGCCAACGTCCTGACTTTC. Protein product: CASSSLTGSSGANVLTF.

The chain's CDR3 is CASSTGQGRPYGYTF. CDR3 DNA: TGTGCCAGCAGCACCGGACAGGGTCGACCCTATGGCTACACCTTC. The chain uses TRBV11-3 and TRBJ1-2; 8 nucleotides agree with TRBD1. The V and J ends lost 5 bases and 4 bases, in that order; junction bases with no gene match: 9. CDR1 and CDR2 from the germline V gene are SGHNT and YENEEA. CDR3 length: 15 amino acids.

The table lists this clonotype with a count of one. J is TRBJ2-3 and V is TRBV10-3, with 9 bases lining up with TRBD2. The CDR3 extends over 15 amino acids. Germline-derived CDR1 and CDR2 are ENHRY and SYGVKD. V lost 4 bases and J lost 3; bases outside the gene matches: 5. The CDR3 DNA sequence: TGTGCCATCAGTGGTCTAGCGGGAACTACAGATACGCAGTATTTT. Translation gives CAISGLAGTTDTQYF.

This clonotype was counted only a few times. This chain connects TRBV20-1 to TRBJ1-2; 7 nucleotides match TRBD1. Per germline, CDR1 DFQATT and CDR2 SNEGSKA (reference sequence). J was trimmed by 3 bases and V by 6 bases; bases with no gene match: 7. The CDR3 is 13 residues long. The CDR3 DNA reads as TGCAGTGCAATTACAGGGGTCCACTATGGCTACACCTTC. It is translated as CSAITGVHYGYTF.

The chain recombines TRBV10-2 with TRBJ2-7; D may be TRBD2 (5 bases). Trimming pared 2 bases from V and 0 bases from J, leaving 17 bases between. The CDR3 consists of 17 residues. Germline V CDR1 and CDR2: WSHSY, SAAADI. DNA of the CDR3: TGCGCCAGCAGTGAGAAAGGAGGCAGTCTCAGCTCCTACGAGCAGTACTTC. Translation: CASSEKGGSLSSYEQYF.

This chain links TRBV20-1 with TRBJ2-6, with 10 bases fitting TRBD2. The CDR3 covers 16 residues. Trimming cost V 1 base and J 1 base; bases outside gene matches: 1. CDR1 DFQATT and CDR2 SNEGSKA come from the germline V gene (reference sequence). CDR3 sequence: CSARASGGSGANVLTF. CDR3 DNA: TGCAGTGCTAGAGCTAGCGGGGGATCTGGGGCCAACGTCCTGACTTTC.

The CDR3 nucleotides read TGTGCCAGCAGTGGGACAGCTAGCACAGATACGCAGTATTTT. Encoded protein: CASSGTASTDTQYF. The chain couples TRBV12-3 or TRBV12-4 to TRBJ2-3; 7 positions match TRBD1. CDR3 length equals 14 residues. V shed 5 bases, J shed 0 bases, and the junction held 2 bases outside the gene matches.

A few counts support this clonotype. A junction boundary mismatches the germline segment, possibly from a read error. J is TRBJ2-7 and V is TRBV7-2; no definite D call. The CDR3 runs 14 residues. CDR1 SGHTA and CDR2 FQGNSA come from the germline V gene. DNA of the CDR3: TGTGCCAGCAACTTAGGGCCTTCCTCCTACGAGCAGTACTTC. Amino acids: CASNLGPSSYEQYF.

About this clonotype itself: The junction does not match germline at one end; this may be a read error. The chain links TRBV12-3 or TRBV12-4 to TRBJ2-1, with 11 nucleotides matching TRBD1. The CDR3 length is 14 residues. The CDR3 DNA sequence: TGTGTCAGCAGGCAAGGACAGGGGGCTTGGGAGCAGTTCTTC. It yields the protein CVSRQGQGAWEQFF.

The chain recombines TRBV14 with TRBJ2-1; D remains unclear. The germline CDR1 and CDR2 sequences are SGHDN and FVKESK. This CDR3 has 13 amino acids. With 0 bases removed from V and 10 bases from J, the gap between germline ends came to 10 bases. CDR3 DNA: TGTGCCAGCAGCCAAGATTGGGCAGGAGAGCAGTTCTTC. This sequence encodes CASSQDWAGEQFF.

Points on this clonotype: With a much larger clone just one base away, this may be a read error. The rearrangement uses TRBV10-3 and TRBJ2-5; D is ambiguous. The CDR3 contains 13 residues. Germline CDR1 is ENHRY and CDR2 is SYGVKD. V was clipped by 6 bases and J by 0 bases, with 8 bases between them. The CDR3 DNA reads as TGTGCCATCAGGGAATTGAACCAAGAGACCCAGTACTTC. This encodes CAIRELNQETQYF.

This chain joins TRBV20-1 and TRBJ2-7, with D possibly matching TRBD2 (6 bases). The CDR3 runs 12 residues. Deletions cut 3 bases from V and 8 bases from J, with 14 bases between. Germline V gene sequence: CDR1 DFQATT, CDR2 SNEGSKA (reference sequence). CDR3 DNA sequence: TGCAGTGCTAGCAACGGGGGTAAGAAGCAGTACTTC. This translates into CSASNGGKKQYF.

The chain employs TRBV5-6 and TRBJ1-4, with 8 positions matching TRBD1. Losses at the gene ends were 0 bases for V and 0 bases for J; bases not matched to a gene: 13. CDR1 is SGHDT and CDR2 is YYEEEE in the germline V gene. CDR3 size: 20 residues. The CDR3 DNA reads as TGTGCCAGCAGCTTGGGGGGACAGGCCGGTTTCATCTCAACTAATGAAAAACTGTTTTTT. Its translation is CASSLGGQAGFISTNEKLFF.

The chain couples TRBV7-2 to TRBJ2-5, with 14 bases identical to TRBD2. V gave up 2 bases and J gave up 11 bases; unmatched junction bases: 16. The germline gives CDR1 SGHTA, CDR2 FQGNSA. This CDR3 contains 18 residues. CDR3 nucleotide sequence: TGTGCCAGCAGCTTACCCCCCGGGACTAGCGGGGGCCCCAATGAGCAGTACTTC. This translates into CASSLPPGTSGGPNEQYF.

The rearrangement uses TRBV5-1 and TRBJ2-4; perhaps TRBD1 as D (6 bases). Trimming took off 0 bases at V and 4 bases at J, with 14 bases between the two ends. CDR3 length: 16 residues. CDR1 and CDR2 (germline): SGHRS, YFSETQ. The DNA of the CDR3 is TGCGCCAGCAGCTTGGCCTATGCAGGGGCAAAAAACATTCAGTACTTC. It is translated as CASSLAYAGAKNIQYF.

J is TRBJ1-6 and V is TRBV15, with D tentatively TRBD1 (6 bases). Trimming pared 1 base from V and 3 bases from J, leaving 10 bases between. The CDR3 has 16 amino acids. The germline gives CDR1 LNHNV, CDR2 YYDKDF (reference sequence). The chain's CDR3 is CATSRGTGYYNSPLHF. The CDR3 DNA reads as TGTGCCACCAGCAGAGGAACAGGGTACTATAATTCACCCCTCCACTTT.

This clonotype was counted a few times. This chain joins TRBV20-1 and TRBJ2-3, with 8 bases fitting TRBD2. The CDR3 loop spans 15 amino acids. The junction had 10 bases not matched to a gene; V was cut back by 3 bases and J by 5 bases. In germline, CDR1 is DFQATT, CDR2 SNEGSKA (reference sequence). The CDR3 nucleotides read TGCAGTGCTAGCTCGCGGGGGGCCGTTGAAGATACGCAGTATTTT. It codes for CSASSRGAVEDTQYF.

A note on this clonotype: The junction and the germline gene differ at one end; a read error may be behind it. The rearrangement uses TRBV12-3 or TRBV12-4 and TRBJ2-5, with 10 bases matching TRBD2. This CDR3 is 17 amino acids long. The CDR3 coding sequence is TGTACCAGCAGTTTAAGGGGTCGAGCGGGGGGGCGAGAGACCCAGTACTTC. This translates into CTSSLRGRAGGRETQYF.

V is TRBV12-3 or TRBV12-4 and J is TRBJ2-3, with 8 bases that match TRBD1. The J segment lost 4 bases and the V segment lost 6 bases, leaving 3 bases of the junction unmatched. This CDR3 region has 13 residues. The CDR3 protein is CASRLGQADTQYF. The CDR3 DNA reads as TGTGCCAGCAGACTGGGACAGGCAGATACGCAGTATTTT.